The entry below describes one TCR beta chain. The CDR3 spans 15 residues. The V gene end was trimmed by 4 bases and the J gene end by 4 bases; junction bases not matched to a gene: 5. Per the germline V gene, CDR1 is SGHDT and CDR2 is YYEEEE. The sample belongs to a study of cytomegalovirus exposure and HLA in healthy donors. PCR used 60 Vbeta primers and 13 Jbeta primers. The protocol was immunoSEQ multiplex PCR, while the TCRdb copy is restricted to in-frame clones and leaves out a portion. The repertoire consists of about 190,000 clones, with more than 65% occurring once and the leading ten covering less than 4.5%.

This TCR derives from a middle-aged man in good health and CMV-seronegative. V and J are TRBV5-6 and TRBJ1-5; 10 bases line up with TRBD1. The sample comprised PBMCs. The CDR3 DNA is TGTGCCAGCAGCCGTGACAGGGGGCGAAATCAGCCCCAGCATTTT. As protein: CASSRDRGRNQPQHF.